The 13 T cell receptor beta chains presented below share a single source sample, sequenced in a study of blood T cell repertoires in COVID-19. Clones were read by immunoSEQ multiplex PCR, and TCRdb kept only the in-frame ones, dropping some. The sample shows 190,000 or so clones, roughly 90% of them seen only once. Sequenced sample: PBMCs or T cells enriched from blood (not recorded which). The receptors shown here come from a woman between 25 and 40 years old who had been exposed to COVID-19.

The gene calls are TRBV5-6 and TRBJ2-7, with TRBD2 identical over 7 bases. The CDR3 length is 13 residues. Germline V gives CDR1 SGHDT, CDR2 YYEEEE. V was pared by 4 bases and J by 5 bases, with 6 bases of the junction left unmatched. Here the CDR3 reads CASSPGGSDEQYF. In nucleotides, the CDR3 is TGTGCCAGCAGCCCGGGGGGTTCTGACGAGCAGTACTTC.

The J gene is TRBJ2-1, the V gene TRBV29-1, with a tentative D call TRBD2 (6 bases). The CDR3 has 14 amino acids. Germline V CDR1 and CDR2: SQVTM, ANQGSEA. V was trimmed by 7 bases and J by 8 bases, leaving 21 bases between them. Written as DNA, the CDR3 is TGCAGCGCTGAGGCCTGGACGGGGGTGGATGAGCAGTTCTTC. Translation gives CSAEAWTGVDEQFF.

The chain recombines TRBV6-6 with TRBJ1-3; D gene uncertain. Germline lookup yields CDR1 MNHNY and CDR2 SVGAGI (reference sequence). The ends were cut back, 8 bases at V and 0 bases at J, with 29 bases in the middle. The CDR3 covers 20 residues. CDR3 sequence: CASGFPFGDGIRASGNTIYF. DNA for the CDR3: TGTGCCAGCGGCTTTCCGTTCGGGGATGGGATTCGGGCCTCTGGAAACACCATATATTTT.

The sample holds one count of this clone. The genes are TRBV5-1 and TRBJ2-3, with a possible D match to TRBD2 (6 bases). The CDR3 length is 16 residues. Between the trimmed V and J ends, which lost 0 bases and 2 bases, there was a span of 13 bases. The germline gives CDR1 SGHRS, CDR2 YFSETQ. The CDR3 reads CASSLGGDGITDTQYF. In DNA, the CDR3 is TGCGCCAGCAGCTTGGGCGGGGACGGAATCACAGATACGCAGTATTTT.

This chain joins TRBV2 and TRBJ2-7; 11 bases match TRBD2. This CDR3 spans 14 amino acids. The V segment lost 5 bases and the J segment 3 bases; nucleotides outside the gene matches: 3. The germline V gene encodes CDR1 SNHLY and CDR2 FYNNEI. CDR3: CASSLAGGVYEQYF. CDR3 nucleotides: TGTGCCAGCAGTTTAGCGGGGGGGGTCTACGAGCAGTACTTC.

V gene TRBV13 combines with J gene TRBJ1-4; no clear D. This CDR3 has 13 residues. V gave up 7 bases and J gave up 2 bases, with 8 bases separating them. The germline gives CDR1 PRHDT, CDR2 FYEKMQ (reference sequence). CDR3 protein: CASKELTNEKLFF. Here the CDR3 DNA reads TGTGCCAGCAAAGAGTTGACTAATGAAAAACTGTTTTTT.

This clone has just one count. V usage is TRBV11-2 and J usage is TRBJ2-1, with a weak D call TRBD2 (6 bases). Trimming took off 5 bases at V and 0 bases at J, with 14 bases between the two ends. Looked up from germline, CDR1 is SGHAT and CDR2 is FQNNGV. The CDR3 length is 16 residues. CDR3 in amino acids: CASSAHRDFSYNEQFF. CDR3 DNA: TGTGCCAGCAGCGCTCACCGGGACTTCTCCTACAATGAGCAGTTCTTC.

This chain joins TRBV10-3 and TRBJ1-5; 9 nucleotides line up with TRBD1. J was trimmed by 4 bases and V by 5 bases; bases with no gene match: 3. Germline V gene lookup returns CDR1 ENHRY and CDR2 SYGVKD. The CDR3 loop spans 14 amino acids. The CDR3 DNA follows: TGTGCCATCAGTACCGGACAGGGGAATCAGCCCCAGCATTTT. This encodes CAISTGQGNQPQHF.

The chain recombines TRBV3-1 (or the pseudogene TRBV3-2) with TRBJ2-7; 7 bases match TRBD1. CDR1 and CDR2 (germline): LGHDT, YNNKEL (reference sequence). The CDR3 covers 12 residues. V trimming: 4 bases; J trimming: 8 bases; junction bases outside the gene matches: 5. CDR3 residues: CASSPRQGKQYF. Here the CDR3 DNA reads TGTGCCAGCAGCCCCCGACAGGGCAAGCAGTACTTC.

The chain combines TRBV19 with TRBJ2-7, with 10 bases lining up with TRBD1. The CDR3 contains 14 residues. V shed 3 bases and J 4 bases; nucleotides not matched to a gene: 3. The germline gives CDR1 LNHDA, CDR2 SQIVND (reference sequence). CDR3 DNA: TGTGCCAGTAGTATCGACAGGGGGCCGTACGAGCAGTACTTC. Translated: CASSIDRGPYEQYF.

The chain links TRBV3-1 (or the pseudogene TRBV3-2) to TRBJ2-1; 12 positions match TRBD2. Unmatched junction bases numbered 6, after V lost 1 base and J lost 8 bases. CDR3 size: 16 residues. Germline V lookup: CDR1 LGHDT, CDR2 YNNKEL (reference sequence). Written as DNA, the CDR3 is TGTGCCAGCAGCCAAGTTCCTAGCGGGGGGGCCGATGAGCAGTTCTTC. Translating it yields CASSQVPSGGADEQFF.

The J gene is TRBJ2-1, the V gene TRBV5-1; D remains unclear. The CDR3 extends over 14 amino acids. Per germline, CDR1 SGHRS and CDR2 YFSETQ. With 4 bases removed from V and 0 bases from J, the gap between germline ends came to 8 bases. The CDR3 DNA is TGCGCCAGCAGCCCTATCGACTCCTACAATGAGCAGTTCTTC. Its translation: CASSPIDSYNEQFF.

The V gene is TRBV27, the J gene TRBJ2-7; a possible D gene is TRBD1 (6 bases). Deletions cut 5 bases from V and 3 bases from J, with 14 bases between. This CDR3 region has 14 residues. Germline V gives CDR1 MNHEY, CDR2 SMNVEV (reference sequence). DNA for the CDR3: TGTGCCAGCAGTGACTTACAGGGTAGCTACGAGCAGTACTTC. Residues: CASSDLQGSYEQYF.